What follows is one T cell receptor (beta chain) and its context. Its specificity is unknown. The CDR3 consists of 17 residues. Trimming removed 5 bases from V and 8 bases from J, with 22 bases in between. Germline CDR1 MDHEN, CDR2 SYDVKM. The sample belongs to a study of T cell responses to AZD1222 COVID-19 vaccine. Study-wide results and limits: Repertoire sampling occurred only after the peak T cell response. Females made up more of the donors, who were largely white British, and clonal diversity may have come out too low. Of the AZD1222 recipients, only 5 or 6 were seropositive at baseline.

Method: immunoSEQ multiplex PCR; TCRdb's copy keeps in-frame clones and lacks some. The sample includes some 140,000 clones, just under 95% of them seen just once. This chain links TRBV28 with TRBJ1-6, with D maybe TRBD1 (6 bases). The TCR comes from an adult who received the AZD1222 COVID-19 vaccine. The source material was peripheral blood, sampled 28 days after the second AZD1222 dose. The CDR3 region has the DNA TGTGCCAGCAGTGCTGGGACAATTCTCTCAAAGGATTCACCCCTCCACTTT. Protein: CASSAGTILSKDSPLHF.